Following are 25 T cell receptor beta chains from one sample sequenced in a study of T cells in Graves' hyperthyroidism and ophthalmopathy. TCR beta CDR3 regions were amplified from RNA. First-round RT-PCR of the TCR CDR3 relied on the HTBI primer set. TCRdb re-derived calls from the multiplex PCR reads in MiXCR, one entry per CDR3 protein. The sample holds about 270,000 distinct CDR3 sequences; around 15% are singletons and the top ten take under 35%. Material for sequencing was blood. These receptors all stem from a woman between 50 and 59 years old with Graves' hyperthyroidism that later progressed to Graves' ophthalmopathy.

This clonotype was counted between two and nine times. The genes are TRBV19 and TRBJ2-5; D ambiguous. CDR3 length: 12 amino acids. Trimming took off 5 bases at V and 4 bases at J, with 8 bases between the two ends. CDR1 and CDR2 from the germline V gene are LNHDA and SQIVND (reference sequence). CDR3 sequence: CASSGLRETQYF. The CDR3 DNA sequence: TGTGCCAGTAGTGGGCTAAGAGAGACCCAGTACTTC.

This clonotype appeared many times. The rearrangement uses TRBV28 and TRBJ2-7; either TRBD1 or TRBD2 may supply D (6 bases each). The germline CDR1 and CDR2 sequences are MDHEN and SYDVKM. The CDR3 totals 15 residues. V was clipped by 3 bases and J by 6 bases, with 18 bases between them. The CDR3 here is CASSFRDTGRGEQYF. CDR3 nucleotide sequence: TGTGCCAGCAGTTTCCGGGACACCGGGAGAGGCGAGCAGTACTTC.

The table lists this clonotype with many counts. The chain employs TRBV28 and TRBJ2-2; D is possibly TRBD1 (5 bases). CDR1 and CDR2 from the germline V gene are MDHEN and SYDVKM. This CDR3 is built from 14 residues. The germline V and J ends were trimmed by 1 base and 5 bases, with 8 bases remaining between them. In DNA, the CDR3 is TGTGCCAGCAGTTTATTCCAGGGAACCGGGGAGCTGTTTTTT. It codes for CASSLFQGTGELFF. Together with reference TRBV28 and TRBJ2-2, the CDR3 gives the full variable domain: DVKVTQSSRYLVKRTGEKVFLECVQDMDHENMFWYRQDPGLGLRLIYFSYDVKMKEKGDIPEGYSVSREKKERFSLILESASTNQTSMYLCASSLFQGTGELFFGEGSRLTVL.

This clonotype was observed a few times. A much larger clone sits a single nucleotide away, making a read error possible. The chain is built from TRBV7-8 and TRBJ2-7, with no clear D. V was cut by 1 base and J by 6 bases, with 10 bases left in between. CDR1 is SGHVS, CDR2 FQNEAQ, per germline. The CDR3 covers 13 residues. CDR3 sequence reads: CASSLEVLCEQYF. The CDR3 nucleotides are TGTGCCAGCAGCTTAGAGGTATTGTGCGAGCAGTACTTC.

The chain's CDR3 is CASSWTSGPYEQYF. The CDR3 bases are TGTGCCAGCAGCTGGACTAGCGGTCCCTACGAGCAGTACTTC. The chain joins TRBV7-2 to TRBJ2-7, with TRBD2 identical over 10 bases. Germline CDR1 reads SGHTA; CDR2 reads FQGNSA. This CDR3 contains 14 residues. Germline trimming cut 4 bases from V and 2 bases from J; bases unmatched to any gene: 2.

This clonotype occurred many times. V is TRBV6-1 and J is TRBJ2-3; 13 positions match TRBD2. The CDR3 totals 15 residues. J gave up 8 bases and V 5 bases, and 7 bases lay outside the gene matches. CDR1 is MNHNS and CDR2 is SASEGT in the germline V gene. DNA of the CDR3: TGTGCCAGCAGTCTCGGACTAGCGGGAGCGGGTACGCAGTATTTT. This encodes CASSLGLAGAGTQYF.

This chain connects TRBV19 to TRBJ1-1; D might be TRBD1 (5 bases). The CDR3 sequence is 13 residues long. Trimming took 8 bases from V and 0 from J, leaving 10 bases between them. Germline CDR1 is LNHDA and CDR2 is SQIVND (reference sequence). The CDR3 reads CASCLGVNTEAFF. CDR3 sequence (DNA): TGTGCCAGTTGTTTGGGGGTGAACACTGAAGCTTTCTTT.

The table lists this clonotype with many counts. The CDR3 loop is CAWSVLPAGVGGTQYF. The CDR3 DNA sequence: TGTGCCTGGAGTGTACTTCCAGCGGGAGTGGGGGGTACGCAGTATTTT. V and J are TRBV30 and TRBJ2-3, with 8 bases identical to TRBD2. There are 16 residues in the CDR3. J gave up 8 bases and V 0 bases, and 13 bases lay outside the gene matches. The germline CDR1 and CDR2 sequences are GTSNPN and SVGIG (reference sequence).

This clonotype has at least ten counts. The chain uses TRBV5-1 and TRBJ2-3; 9 bases line up with TRBD1. The J segment lost 3 bases and the V segment lost 3 bases, leaving 2 bases of the junction unmatched. This CDR3 has 14 amino acids. The V gene's germline CDR1 is SGHRS and CDR2 YFSETQ. The CDR3 sequence is CASSSGQGTDTQYF. CDR3 DNA: TGCGCCAGCAGCTCCGGACAGGGGACAGATACGCAGTATTTT. The complete variable domain, with remaining parts taken from reference TRBV5-1 and TRBJ2-3, reads KAGVTQTPRYLIKTRGQQVTLSCSPISGHRSVSWYQQTPGQGLQFLFEYFSETQRNKGNFPGRFSGRQFSNSRSEMNVSTLELGDSALYLCASSSGQGTDTQYFGPGTRLTVL.

This clonotype was seen ten or more times. The chain employs TRBV6-1 and TRBJ1-1, with D uncertain. Trimming removed 6 bases from V and 5 bases from J, with 4 bases in between. Germline V gene lookup returns CDR1 MNHNS and CDR2 SASEGT. The CDR3 extends over 10 amino acids. CDR3: CASRDTEAFF. Written as DNA, the CDR3 is TGTGCCAGCAGGGATACTGAAGCTTTCTTT.

This clonotype was recorded at least ten times. The chain joins TRBV28 to TRBJ2-3, with 10 bases lining up with TRBD2. The germline V gene has CDR1 MDHEN and CDR2 SYDVKM. The CDR3 extends over 16 amino acids. V shed 3 bases, J shed 7 bases, and the junction held 10 bases outside the gene matches. CDR3 region: CASSFGQREGRNTQYF. CDR3 in DNA: TGTGCCAGCAGTTTCGGCCAGCGGGAGGGCCGAAATACGCAGTATTTT. Combining the CDR3 with reference TRBV28 and TRBJ2-3 gives the whole variable domain DVKVTQSSRYLVKRTGEKVFLECVQDMDHENMFWYRQDPGLGLRLIYFSYDVKMKEKGDIPEGYSVSREKKERFSLILESASTNQTSMYLCASSFGQREGRNTQYFGPGTRLTVL.

The chain carries TRBV11-3 and TRBJ2-1, with 7 bases fitting TRBD1. The V and J ends lost 2 bases and 7 bases, in that order; junction bases with no gene match: 8. The CDR3 is 15 residues long. The germline CDR1 and CDR2 sequences are SGHNT and YENEEA. The DNA of the CDR3 is TGTGCCAGCAGCTTAAGACAGGGTCAAAGTAATGAGCAGTTCTTC. The encoded protein is CASSLRQGQSNEQFF.

The rearrangement joins TRBV28 to TRBJ2-7; D tentatively fits TRBD1 or TRBD2 (6 bases each). Germline CDR1 and CDR2: MDHEN and SYDVKM. Trimming stripped 6 bases from V and 7 bases from J, with 16 bases between. The CDR3 consists of 13 residues. As DNA, the CDR3 is TGTGCCAGCAGACCGCGGGACATCCGGGAGCAGTACTTC. It yields the protein CASRPRDIREQYF.

V and J are TRBV11-2 and TRBJ2-7; D possibly corresponds to TRBD2 (6 bases). The CDR3 consists of 14 residues. Trimming took 5 bases from V and 2 from J, leaving 13 bases between them. Per germline, CDR1 SGHAT and CDR2 FQNNGV. The chain's CDR3 is CASSPTGLPYEQYF. In DNA form, the CDR3 reads TGTGCCAGCAGCCCCACGGGACTTCCCTACGAGCAGTACTTC. Supplemented by reference TRBV11-2 and TRBJ2-7, the full variable domain reads EAGVAQSPRYKIIEKRQSVAFWCNPISGHATLYWYQQILGQGPKLLIQFQNNGVVDDSQLPKDRFSAERLKGVDSTLKIQPAKLEDSAVYLCASSPTGLPYEQYFGPGTRLTVT.

This clonotype appeared a few times. This chain uses TRBV7-2 with TRBJ2-2; perhaps TRBD1 as D (6 bases). This CDR3 region has 15 residues. Trimming pared 5 bases from V and 2 bases from J, leaving 12 bases between. The germline CDR1 and CDR2 sequences are SGHTA and FQGNSA. CDR3 nucleotide sequence: TGTGCCAGCAGCGCCGCGGACAGAAACACCGGGGAGCTGTTTTTT. It specifies CASSAADRNTGELFF.

This clonotype appeared many times. This sequence joins TRBV3-1 and TRBJ2-7, with TRBD2 identical over 7 bases. CDR1 is LGHDT, CDR2 YNNKEL, per germline (reference sequence). V dropped 4 bases and J dropped 2; count of bases not matched to a gene: 5. The CDR3 consists of 14 residues. The CDR3 reads CASSPPSGPYEQYF. CDR3 nucleotide sequence: TGTGCCAGCAGCCCCCCTAGCGGACCCTACGAGCAGTACTTC.

This clonotype was found many times. V gene TRBV29-1 combines with J gene TRBJ2-1, with unresolved D. Germline V CDR1 and CDR2: SQVTM, ANQGSEA. This CDR3 has 12 residues. V lost 5 bases, J lost 2 bases, and 7 bases lay in between. DNA of the CDR3: TGCAGCGTTAGTTCGGCCTACAATGAGCAGTTCTTC. Translating it yields CSVSSAYNEQFF.

This clonotype was recorded a few times. The V call is TRBV25-1, the J call TRBJ2-3; D possibly matches TRBD1 or TRBD2 (5 bases each). V was clipped by 7 bases and J by 1 base, with 12 bases between them. CDR1 and CDR2 from the germline V gene are MGHDK and SYGVNS. The CDR3 spans 14 residues. DNA for the CDR3: TGTGCCAGCACAGCCGGGACGGGCACAGATACGCAGTATTTT. Its protein is CASTAGTGTDTQYF.

This clonotype was recorded at least ten times. The gene calls are TRBV24-1 and TRBJ2-1; 13 nucleotides line up with TRBD2. CDR1 and CDR2 from the germline V gene are KGHDR and SFDVKD. This CDR3 has 16 amino acids. Trimming took 3 bases from V and 7 from J; bases not matched to a gene: 5. The CDR3 nucleotides are TGTGCCACCAGTGATCCCGGACTAGCGGGAGTAAATGAGCAGTTCTTC. Protein product: CATSDPGLAGVNEQFF.

There are many counts of this clonotype. The V and J genes are TRBV2 and TRBJ2-3, with 11 bases fitting TRBD2. This CDR3 spans 17 amino acids. The junction had 10 bases not matched to a gene; V was cut back by 4 bases and J by 4 bases. CDR1 is SNHLY, CDR2 FYNNEI, per germline. The CDR3 here is CASSGIAGGPVPDTQYF. In DNA form, the CDR3 reads TGTGCCAGCAGTGGAATAGCGGGAGGGCCTGTACCAGATACGCAGTATTTT.

This clonotype was detected ten times or more. This chain links TRBV7-9 with TRBJ2-7; D not resolved. The V and J ends lost 8 bases and 0 bases respectively, with 8 bases between them. Germline lookup yields CDR1 SEHNR and CDR2 FQNEAQ (reference sequence). CDR3 length: 12 amino acids. CDR3 coding DNA: TGTGCCAGCGCCTATACCTCCTACGAGCAGTACTTC. Translation gives CASAYTSYEQYF.

Ten or more counts support this clonotype. V and J are TRBV12-3 or TRBV12-4 and TRBJ2-7, with 7 bases matching TRBD1. CDR3 length: 13 residues. V trimming: 7 bases; J trimming: 1 base; junction bases outside the gene matches: 4. The chain's CDR3 is CASKQGYSYEQYF. The CDR3 coding sequence is TGTGCCAGCAAACAGGGGTATTCCTACGAGCAGTACTTC.

This clonotype was seen many times. The chain combines TRBV11-2 with TRBJ2-7, with 10 positions matching TRBD1. The germline V gene has CDR1 SGHAT and CDR2 FQNNGV. This CDR3 has 13 amino acids. Trimming cost V 4 bases and J 6 bases; bases outside gene matches: 3. CDR3 in amino acids: CASSSRDRGEQYF. The CDR3 DNA reads as TGTGCCAGCAGCTCACGGGACAGGGGCGAGCAGTACTTC.

About this clonotype: A read error may explain this, as a much larger clone is one base away. The V and J genes are TRBV28 and TRBJ2-1; 9 positions match TRBD1. The germline V gene encodes CDR1 MDHEN and CDR2 SYDVKM. The CDR3 covers 14 residues. CDR3 in amino acids: CATGTGLGDDEQFF. The CDR3 DNA reads as TGTGCGACCGGGACAGGGTTAGGGGACGATGAGCAGTTCTTC.

This clonotype occurred many times. V gene TRBV29-1 combines with J gene TRBJ2-7; D remains ambiguous. CDR1 and CDR2 from the germline V gene are SQVTM and ANQGSEA. Trimming took off 4 bases at V and 1 base at J, with 2 bases between the two ends. The CDR3 contains 10 residues. This CDR3 is CSVGSYEQYF. The CDR3 nucleotides read TGCAGCGTTGGTTCCTACGAGCAGTACTTC.